This T cell receptor beta chain was recovered during a study of naive CD8 T cells in extremely preterm neonates. Overall study findings and caveats: Preterm CDR3s were shorter than older groups', with fewer N additions and less trimming. Preterm neonate repertoires were significantly less rich by iChao1 than others.

About this clone: The antigen remains undetermined.

Using immunoSEQ multiplex PCR, the repertoire was profiled, and TCRdb retains in-frame clones only, with some absent. Among 5,000 to 6,500 clones listed, approximately 97% were seen once. The CDR3 is 14 amino acids. From germline, CDR1 is SEHNR and CDR2 FQNEAQ (reference sequence). The ends were cut back, 5 bases at V and 0 bases at J, with 10 bases in the middle. About 19,000 to 110,000 naive CD8+ T cells were sorted per sample. Sample: naive CD8+ T cells from blood. The rearrangement uses TRBV7-9 and TRBJ1-2; weak D call: TRBD1 (5 bases). This receptor was taken from a human donor in good health. CDR3 in amino acids: CASSGGEANYGYTF. DNA of the CDR3: TGTGCCAGCAGCGGGGGGGAAGCTAACTATGGCTACACCTTC.